The present entry profiles one T cell receptor (beta chain) with its context. The antigen remains unidentified. The data belong to a study of PD-1 blockade in classical Hodgkin lymphoma. Findings and limits, study-wide: Newly diagnosed patients were reported to start with lower TCR diversity than healthy donors. There remain no defined causes for the repertoire differences, which possibly reflect disease activity or prior therapy.

This CDR3 is built from 13 residues. The germline V and J ends were trimmed by 3 bases and 0 bases, with 8 bases remaining between them. The germline gives CDR1 GTSNPN, CDR2 SVGIG (reference sequence). The time point: newly diagnosed, previously untreated cHL patient sample. Purified CD4+ T cells were obtained from thawed PBMCs through magnetic negative selection. PBMCs from untreated, newly diagnosed classical Hodgkin lymphoma were comparison samples. The data were produced by immunoSEQ multiplex PCR, yet TCRdb's version contains in-frame clones alone and is incomplete. This table holds about 20,000 clones, nearly 90% found once.

The source is a human donor with classical Hodgkin lymphoma. The sequenced sample consisted of CD4+ T cells from blood. This chain joins TRBV30 and TRBJ1-2; D gene uncertain. CDR3 nucleotides: TGTGCCTGGAGGCCCTTATCTAACTATGGCTACACCTTC. Its protein is CAWRPLSNYGYTF.